Below, 6 T cell receptor beta chains from the same sample are listed, as sequenced in a study of regulatory T cells in long-lasting Graves disease. Time point specified: newly diagnosed GD, antithyroid drugs for less than 3 months. The TCR library used RNA extracted from PBMCs. Assembly of TCR beta libraries relied on iRepertoire HTBI primers together with Arm-PCR of CDR3 regions. TCRdb reprocessed the multiplex PCR reads with MiXCR, giving one entry per CDR3 protein. The sample records approximately 390,000 distinct CDR3 sequences, roughly 17% being singletons. These data were also filed under a second study, of T cells in Graves' hyperthyroidism and ophthalmopathy.

The starting material was peripheral blood mononuclear cells (PBMCs), obtained at new diagnosis, from a patient treated with antithyroid drugs. The receptors were gathered from a woman under 30 with Graves disease.

This clonotype was counted a few times. This chain links TRBV5-6 with TRBJ1-3; possibly TRBD1 for D (5 bases). Trimming took 4 bases from V and 0 from J, leaving 20 bases between them. CDR3 length: 18 residues. Per germline, CDR1 SGHDT and CDR2 YYEEEE. CDR3 amino acids: CASSGEVGTFYSGNTIYF. The CDR3 DNA is TGTGCCAGCAGCGGCGAGGTGGGGACGTTTTACTCTGGAAACACCATATATTTT.

In regard to this clonotype: A far larger clone differs by one base, so this is likely a read error. V is TRBV28 and J is TRBJ1-1; 9 bases match TRBD1. Germline assignment: CDR1 MDHEN and CDR2 SYDVKM. This CDR3 spans 15 amino acids. The CDR3 nucleotides read TGTGCCAGCAGCCACTACAGGGGGCAAGACACTGAAGCTTCCTTT. Translation gives CASSHYRGQDTEASF.

This clonotype was counted only a few times. The chain couples TRBV10-3 to TRBJ2-3; 12 nucleotides line up with TRBD2. Germline V gene data show CDR1 as ENHRY and CDR2 as SYGVKD. Trimming at V came to 8 bases and at J to 4 bases, leaving 1 base not matched to a gene. CDR3 length equals 13 residues. Written as DNA, the CDR3 is TGTGCCATCCGACTAGCGGGGGCAGATACGCAGTATTTT. Its translation is CAIRLAGADTQYF.

The sample holds many counts of this clonotype. V is TRBV11-2 and J is TRBJ2-3; D call uncertain. Germline values: CDR1 SGHAT, CDR2 FQNNGV. V gave up 6 bases and J gave up 3 bases, with 7 bases separating them. CDR3 length equals 12 residues. DNA of the CDR3: TGTGCCAGCAGTTATGTGACAGATACGCAGTATTTT. Protein product: CASSYVTDTQYF.

The sample holds a few counts of this clonotype. Being one base from a much bigger clone, this may be a read error. The chain is built from TRBV28 and TRBJ2-7; D is ambiguous. This CDR3 has 14 residues. Germline CDR1 reads MDHEN; CDR2 reads SYDVKM. CDR3 amino acids: CASRSTLSSHEQYF. The CDR3, as DNA: TGTGCCAGCAGATCGACACTCAGCTCCCACGAGCAGTACTTC.

The chain employs TRBV27 and TRBJ2-7, with D possibly being TRBD1 (6 bases). V was clipped by 4 bases and J by 2 bases, with 9 bases between them. The CDR3 length is 13 residues. Germline V lookup: CDR1 MNHEY, CDR2 SMNVEV (reference sequence). CDR3 region: CASSSHRAYEQYF. The CDR3 DNA reads TGTGCCAGCAGTTCACACAGGGCCTACGAGCAGTACTTC.